The next 22 T cell receptor beta chains were all read from a single sample in a study of early T cells in non-severe SARS-CoV-2 infection. TCRdb used MiXCR to reprocess the 5' RACE reads, holding one entry per CDR3 protein. This sample yields under 140,000 distinct CDR3 sequences, of which 10% to 15% are seen a single time; less than 4.5% belongs to the top ten. The sequencing used whole blood, collected at baseline. All receptors come from an adult who was a healthcare worker with PCR-confirmed SARS-CoV-2 infection or an uninfected control (not recorded which).

The sample holds a few counts of this clonotype. The chain employs TRBV20-1 and TRBJ2-7; D possibly corresponds to TRBD2 (5 bases). Germline CDR1 and CDR2: DFQATT and SNEGSKA (reference sequence). Trimming stripped 3 bases from V and 0 bases from J, with 9 bases between. This CDR3 is built from 13 residues. For the CDR3, the DNA is TGCAGTGCTAGGAGCGGTACCTCCTACGAGCAGTACTTC. Translation gives CSARSGTSYEQYF.

The chain employs TRBV28 and TRBJ2-1; the match to TRBD2 covers 8 bases. The CDR3 length is 13 residues. The trim removed 8 bases at V and 0 bases at J, leaving 0 bases unmatched. Germline CDR1 MDHEN, CDR2 SYDVKM. As DNA, the CDR3 is TGTGCCAGCCGGGGGGGCTCCTACAATGAGCAGTTCTTC. Residues: CASRGGSYNEQFF.

This clonotype was counted many times. The chain combines TRBV7-9 with TRBJ2-1, with unresolved D. Germline-derived CDR1 and CDR2 are SEHNR and FQNEAQ (reference sequence). Trimming stripped 1 base from V and 5 bases from J, with 9 bases between. The CDR3 totals 14 residues. CDR3 nucleotides: TGTGCCAGCAGCTTAGACTATGGTAACAATGAGCAGTTCTTC. It specifies CASSLDYGNNEQFF.

The chain recombines TRBV5-1 with TRBJ2-1; D unclear. CDR1 and CDR2 (germline): SGHRS, YFSETQ. The CDR3 spans 15 residues. Trimming took off 7 bases at V and 0 bases at J, with 14 bases between the two ends. CDR3 loop: CASGNRAYSYNEQFF. For the CDR3, the DNA is TGCGCCAGCGGCAACAGAGCCTACTCCTACAATGAGCAGTTCTTC.

This chain joins TRBV7-2 and TRBJ2-7; D unresolved. Trimming removed 5 bases at V and 5 bases at J, with 10 bases between. Germline loops: CDR1 SGHTA, CDR2 FQGNSA. This CDR3 is built from 12 residues. The CDR3 DNA sequence: TGTGCCAGCAGCCCTTACTACCACGAGCAGTACTTC. It is translated as CASSPYYHEQYF. Full variable domain (outside the CDR3, taken from reference TRBV7-2 and TRBJ2-7): GAGVSQSPSNKVTEKGKDVELRCDPISGHTALYWYRQSLGQGLEFLIYFQGNSAPDKSGLPSDRFSAERTGGSVSTLTIQRTQQEDSAVYLCASSPYYHEQYFGPGTRLTVT.

This clonotype was counted only a few times. The V call is TRBV7-2, the J call TRBJ2-7, with D tentatively TRBD2 (6 bases). This CDR3 contains 14 residues. Trimming removed 3 bases from V and 1 base from J, with 10 bases in between. Germline CDR1 reads SGHTA; CDR2 reads FQGNSA. CDR3 DNA: TGTGCCAGCAGCTTCGGGAGAGCATCCTACGAGCAGTACTTC. This gives the protein CASSFGRASYEQYF.

This clonotype was detected a few times. The rearrangement uses TRBV5-4 and TRBJ1-1, with D maybe TRBD1 (6 bases). Deletions cut 4 bases from V and 5 bases from J, with 18 bases between. Germline V gene sequence: CDR1 SGHNT, CDR2 YYREEE (reference sequence). The CDR3 runs to 15 residues. CDR3 sequence reads: CASSQQQGWGTEAFF. The CDR3 nucleotides read TGTGCCAGCAGCCAACAACAGGGTTGGGGGACTGAAGCTTTCTTT. The complete variable domain, with remaining parts taken from reference TRBV5-4 and TRBJ1-1, reads ETGVTQSPTHLIKTRGQQVTLRCSSQSGHNTVSWYQQALGQGPQFIFQYYREEENGRGNFPPRFSGLQFPNYSSELNVNALELDDSALYLCASSQQQGWGTEAFFGQGTRLTVV.

The sample holds many counts of this clonotype. The rearrangement joins TRBV6-5 to TRBJ2-1, with 10 bases identical to TRBD2. The CDR3 is 14 residues long. Germline V gene data show CDR1 as MNHEY and CDR2 as SVGAGI. V was clipped by 7 bases and J by 8 bases; unmatched bases: 8. The CDR3 sequence: CASKPGLAIDEQFF. As DNA, the CDR3 is TGTGCCAGCAAGCCGGGACTAGCGATCGATGAGCAGTTCTTC.

This clonotype was observed many times. This rearrangement joins TRBV29-1 to TRBJ2-3; D is ambiguous. CDR1 is SQVTM and CDR2 is ANQGSEA in the germline V gene. This CDR3 spans 13 amino acids. The V and J ends lost 7 bases and 4 bases respectively, with 15 bases between them. In DNA, the CDR3 is TGCAGCGCAACACTCTTGTCGGCAGATACGCAGTATTTT. Its translation is CSATLLSADTQYF.

The chain uses TRBV5-1 and TRBJ2-5; 10 bases line up with TRBD2. The J segment lost 1 base and the V segment lost 6 bases, leaving 9 bases of the junction unmatched. The CDR3 totals 16 residues. In germline, CDR1 is SGHRS, CDR2 YFSETQ. CDR3 loop: CASNPHQRGGQETQYF. CDR3 nucleotide sequence: TGCGCCAGCAATCCACACCAGCGGGGGGGCCAAGAGACCCAGTACTTC.

This clonotype was observed a few times. The rearrangement uses TRBV29-1 and TRBJ1-2; weak D call: TRBD1 (5 bases). The CDR3 has 14 residues. Germline CDR1 is SQVTM and CDR2 is ANQGSEA. Trimming cost V 2 bases and J 8 bases, with 18 bases left between them. Written as DNA, the CDR3 is TGCAGCGTTGAAAGGGTAGGAGGGGTCGACGGCTACACCTTC. Translation: CSVERVGGVDGYTF. Based on the CDR3 plus reference TRBV29-1 and TRBJ1-2, the full variable domain is SAVISQKPSRDICQRGTSLTIQCQVDSQVTMMFWYRQQPGQSLTLIATANQGSEATYESGFVIDKFPISRPNLTFSTLTVSNMSPEDSSIYLCSVERVGGVDGYTFGSGTRLTVV.

The rearrangement links TRBV29-1 to TRBJ1-1; the match to TRBD1 covers 9 bases. From germline, CDR1 is SQVTM and CDR2 ANQGSEA. V was pared by 7 bases and J by 0 bases, with 3 bases of the junction left unmatched. This CDR3 has 13 residues. The CDR3 coding sequence is TGCAGCGGGGGACAGGGAATGAACACTGAAGCTTTCTTT. It translates to CSGGQGMNTEAFF.

This clonotype has more than one count but fewer than ten. This chain connects TRBV5-5 to TRBJ2-1; possible D gene TRBD2, 5 bases. The length of the CDR3 is 17 residues. Germline CDR1 is SGHKS and CDR2 is YYEKEE (reference sequence). Trimming removed 2 bases at V and 8 bases at J, with 23 bases between. The CDR3 DNA reads TGTGCCAGCAGCTTCCAAGGGTCCCTAGCCATTACCGATGAGCAGTTCTTC. Its protein is CASSFQGSLAITDEQFF.

This clonotype has a handful of counts. The V gene is TRBV7-9, the J gene TRBJ2-1; TRBD2 is a possible D gene (5 bases). V dropped 7 bases and J dropped 6 bases, with 19 bases sitting between them. CDR1 and CDR2 (germline): SEHNR, FQNEAQ (reference sequence). The CDR3 is made up of 15 amino acids. The CDR3 DNA reads as TGTGCCAGCACCTTGGGCCTCACGGACTCCAATGAGCAGTTCTTC. This gives the protein CASTLGLTDSNEQFF.

V is TRBV12-3 or TRBV12-4 and J is TRBJ1-6; 10 positions match TRBD1. The CDR3 is made up of 18 amino acids. V lost 2 bases to trimming and J lost 3 bases; unmatched junction nucleotides: 7. The CDR3: CASSLPGTGVDYNSPLHF. The CDR3 DNA follows: TGTGCCAGCAGTTTACCCGGGACAGGGGTCGACTATAATTCACCCCTCCACTTT.

This clonotype was counted ten times or more. This chain uses TRBV20-1 with TRBJ2-1; D ambiguous. Germline V gene lookup returns CDR1 DFQATT and CDR2 SNEGSKA (reference sequence). The CDR3 consists of 11 residues. Trimming shortened V by 6 bases and J by 10 bases, and 13 bases separated the two germline ends. The CDR3 nucleotides are TGCAGTGCCTTCCATATGCTAGAGCAGTTCTTC. This encodes CSAFHMLEQFF.

The V gene is TRBV20-1, the J gene TRBJ1-1, with a possible D match to TRBD1 (5 bases). The CDR3 runs to 12 residues. The germline CDR1 and CDR2 sequences are DFQATT and SNEGSKA (reference sequence). V gave up 5 bases and J gave up 7 bases, with 14 bases separating them. The CDR3 protein is CSARAGTVEAFF. DNA for the CDR3: TGCAGTGCTCGGGCCGGGACGGTTGAAGCTTTCTTT.

V and J are TRBV28 and TRBJ2-7; D is possibly TRBD1 or TRBD2 (5 bases each). This CDR3 comprises 15 residues. Germline CDR1 and CDR2: MDHEN and SYDVKM. Deletions cut 5 bases from V and 2 bases from J, with 16 bases between. The CDR3 spells CASSPAGTGTYEQYF. The CDR3, as DNA: TGTGCCAGCAGTCCAGCCGGGACGGGGACCTACGAGCAGTACTTC.

This clonotype has only a few counts. V is TRBV30 and J is TRBJ2-1, with 13 nucleotides matching TRBD2. This CDR3 spans 14 amino acids. The V gene's germline CDR1 is GTSNPN and CDR2 SVGIG (reference sequence). Losses at the gene ends were 2 bases for V and 7 bases for J; bases not matched to a gene: 2. CDR3 loop: CAWSLGLAGNEQFF. The CDR3 DNA reads TGTGCCTGGAGTTTGGGACTAGCGGGGAATGAGCAGTTCTTC.

This clonotype has a handful of counts. CDR3 bases: TGCAGCGTTCTGACTAGCGGGAGCTACAATGAGCAGTTCTTC. Amino acid sequence: CSVLTSGSYNEQFF. The chain combines TRBV29-1 with TRBJ2-1, with TRBD2 matching 12 bases. CDR3 length: 14 residues. V lost 5 bases to trimming and J lost 3 bases; unmatched junction nucleotides: 2. CDR1 is SQVTM, CDR2 ANQGSEA, per germline.

This clonotype was picked up many times. CDR3 sequence: CASSPGGTLNTEAFF. CDR3 coding DNA: TGTGCCAGCAGCCCTGGGGGGACATTGAACACTGAAGCTTTCTTT. The rearrangement uses TRBV5-4 and TRBJ1-1; possibly TRBD1 for D (6 bases). The germline V gene has CDR1 SGHNT and CDR2 YYREEE (reference sequence). The CDR3 has 15 amino acids. V was cut by 4 bases and J by 0 bases, with 13 bases left in between.

The CDR3 reads CASSGKRVETNEKLFF. CDR3 bases: TGTGCCAGCAGTGGTAAAAGGGTCGAGACTAATGAAAAACTGTTTTTT. The chain is built from TRBV6-1 and TRBJ1-4; D not resolved. The V end was cut by 4 bases, the J end by 2 bases, with 14 bases between. This CDR3 spans 16 amino acids. Germline CDR1 MNHNS, CDR2 SASEGT.